This TCR beta chain came from a study of blood T cell repertoires in COVID-19. The germline gives CDR1 SSHAT, CDR2 FNYEAQ (reference sequence). The CDR3 totals 15 residues. Data came from immunoSEQ multiplex PCR; TCRdb stores just in-frame clones and leaves some out. The sample gives approximately 100,000 clones, about 80% of which show up once; 26% is in the top ten. About this clone itself: At one end the junction does not follow the germline gene, possibly because of a read error.

The genes are TRBV7-7 and TRBJ2-2; 8 positions agree with TRBD1. This TCR came from a man aged 60 to 69 with acute or convalescent COVID-19. Sequenced input: peripheral blood. CDR3 DNA sequence: TGTGCTAGCAGCTGGGGACAGGAGGACACCGGGGAGCTGTTTTTT. Translation gives CASSWGQEDTGELFF.